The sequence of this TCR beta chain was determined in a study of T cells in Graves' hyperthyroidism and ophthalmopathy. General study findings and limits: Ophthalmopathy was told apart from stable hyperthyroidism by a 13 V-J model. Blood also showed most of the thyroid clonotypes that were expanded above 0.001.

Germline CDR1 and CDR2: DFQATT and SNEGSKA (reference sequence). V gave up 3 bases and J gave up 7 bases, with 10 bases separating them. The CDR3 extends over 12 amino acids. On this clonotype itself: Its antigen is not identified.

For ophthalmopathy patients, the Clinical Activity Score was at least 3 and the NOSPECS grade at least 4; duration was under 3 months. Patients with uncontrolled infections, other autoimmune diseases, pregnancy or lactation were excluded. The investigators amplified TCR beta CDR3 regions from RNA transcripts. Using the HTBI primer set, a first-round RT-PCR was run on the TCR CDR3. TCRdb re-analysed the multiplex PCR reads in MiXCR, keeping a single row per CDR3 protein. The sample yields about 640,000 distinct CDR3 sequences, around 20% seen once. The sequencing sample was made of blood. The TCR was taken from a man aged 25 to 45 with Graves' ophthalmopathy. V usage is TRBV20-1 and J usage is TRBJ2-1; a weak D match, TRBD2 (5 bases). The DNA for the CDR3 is TGCAGTGCTAGTCCTCGGGGAAATGAGCAGTTCTTC. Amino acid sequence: CSASPRGNEQFF.